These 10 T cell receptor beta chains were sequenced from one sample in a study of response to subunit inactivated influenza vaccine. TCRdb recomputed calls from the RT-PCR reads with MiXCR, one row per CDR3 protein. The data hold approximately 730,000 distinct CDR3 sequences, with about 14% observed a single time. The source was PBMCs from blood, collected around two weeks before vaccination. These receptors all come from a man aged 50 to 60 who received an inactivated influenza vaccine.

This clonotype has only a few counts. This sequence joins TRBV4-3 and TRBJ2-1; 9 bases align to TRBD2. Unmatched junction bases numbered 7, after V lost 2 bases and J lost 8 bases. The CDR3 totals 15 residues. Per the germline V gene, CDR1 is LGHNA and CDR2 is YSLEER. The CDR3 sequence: CASSQTQRGVYEQFF. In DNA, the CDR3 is TGCGCCAGCAGCCAAACTCAGCGGGGGGTCTATGAGCAGTTCTTC.

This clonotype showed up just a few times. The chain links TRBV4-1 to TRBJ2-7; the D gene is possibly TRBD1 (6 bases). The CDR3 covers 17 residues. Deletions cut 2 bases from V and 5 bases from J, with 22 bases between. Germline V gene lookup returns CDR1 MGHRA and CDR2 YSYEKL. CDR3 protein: CASSQYNTRQATHEQYF. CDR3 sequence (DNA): TGCGCCAGCAGCCAATACAACACCAGACAGGCGACCCACGAGCAGTACTTC.

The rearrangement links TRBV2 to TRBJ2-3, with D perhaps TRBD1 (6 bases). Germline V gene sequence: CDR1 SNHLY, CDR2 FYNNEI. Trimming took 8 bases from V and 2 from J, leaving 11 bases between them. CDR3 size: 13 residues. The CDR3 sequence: CASAGANTDTQYF. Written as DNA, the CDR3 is TGTGCCAGCGCAGGGGCGAACACAGATACGCAGTATTTT.

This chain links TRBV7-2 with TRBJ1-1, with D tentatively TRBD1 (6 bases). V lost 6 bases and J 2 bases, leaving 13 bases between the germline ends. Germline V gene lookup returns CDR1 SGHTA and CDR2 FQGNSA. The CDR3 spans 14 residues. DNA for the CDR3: TGTGCCAGCAGACGACAGGCGGATAACACTGAAGCTTTCTTT. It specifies CASRRQADNTEAFF. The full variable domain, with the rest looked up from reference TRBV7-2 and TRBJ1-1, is GAGVSQSPSNKVTEKGKDVELRCDPISGHTALYWYRQSLGQGLEFLIYFQGNSAPDKSGLPSDRFSAERTGGSVSTLTIQRTQQEDSAVYLCASRRQADNTEAFFGQGTRLTVV.

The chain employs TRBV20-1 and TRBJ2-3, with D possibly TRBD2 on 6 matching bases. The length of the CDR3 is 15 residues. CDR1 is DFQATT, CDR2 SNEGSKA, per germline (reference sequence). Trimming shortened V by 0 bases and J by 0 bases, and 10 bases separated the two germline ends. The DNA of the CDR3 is TGCAGTGCTAGAGACCGGGGGAGAAGCACAGATACGCAGTATTTT. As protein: CSARDRGRSTDTQYF.

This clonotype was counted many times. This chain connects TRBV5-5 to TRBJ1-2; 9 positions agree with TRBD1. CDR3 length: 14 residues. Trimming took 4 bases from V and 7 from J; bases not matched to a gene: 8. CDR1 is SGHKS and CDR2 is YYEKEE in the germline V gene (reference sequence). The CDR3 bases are TGTGCCAGCAGCCCGGACGGGACAGGGCGTGGCTACACCTTC. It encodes CASSPDGTGRGYTF.

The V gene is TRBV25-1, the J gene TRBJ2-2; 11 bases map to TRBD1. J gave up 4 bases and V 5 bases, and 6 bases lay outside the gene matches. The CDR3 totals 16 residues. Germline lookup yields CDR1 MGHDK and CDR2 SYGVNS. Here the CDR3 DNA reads TGTGCCAGCAGTACCATGGACAGGGGGCTCACCGGGGAGCTGTTTTTT. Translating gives CASSTMDRGLTGELFF.

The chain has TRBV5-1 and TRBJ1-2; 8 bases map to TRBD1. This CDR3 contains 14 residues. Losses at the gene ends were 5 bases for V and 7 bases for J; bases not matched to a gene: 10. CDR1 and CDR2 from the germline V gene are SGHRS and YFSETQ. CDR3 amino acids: CASSGRGQESGYTF. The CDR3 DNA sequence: TGCGCCAGCAGTGGCAGGGGGCAGGAGTCTGGCTACACCTTC.

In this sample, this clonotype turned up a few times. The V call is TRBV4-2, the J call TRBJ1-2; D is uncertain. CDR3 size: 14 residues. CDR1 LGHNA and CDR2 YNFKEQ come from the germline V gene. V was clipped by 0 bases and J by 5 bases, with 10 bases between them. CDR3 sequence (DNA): TGTGCCAGCAGCCAAGATGTGTCTTCTTATGGCTACACCTTC. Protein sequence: CASSQDVSSYGYTF.

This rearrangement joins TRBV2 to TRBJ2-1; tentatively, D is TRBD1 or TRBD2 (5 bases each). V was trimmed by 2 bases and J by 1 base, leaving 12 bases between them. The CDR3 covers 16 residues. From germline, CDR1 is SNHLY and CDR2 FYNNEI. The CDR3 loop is CASSEIGTASYNEQFF. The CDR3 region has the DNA TGTGCCAGCAGTGAAATCGGGACCGCGTCCTACAATGAGCAGTTCTTC.